The rows below give T cell receptor beta chains drawn from one sample of a study of technical replicates of blood from a few donors. The protocol was immunoSEQ multiplex PCR, while the TCRdb copy is restricted to in-frame clones and leaves out a portion. The table records fewer than 90,000 clones, around nine tenths of them present only once. Material: T cells isolated from PBMCs. Every receptor here comes from a human donor in good health. The CDR3 runs from the conserved cysteine through the conserved F or W. The order of the fields is J gene, V gene, D gene, clone size, CDR3 DNA, CDR3 protein. The D gene is left open where the match is weak. Clone sizes are given selectively: once, few, many, or a class where the clone is expanded.

J gene: TRBJ2-1
V gene: TRBV29-1
D gene: TRBD2
clone size: NA
CDR3 DNA: TGCAGCAAGACTAGCGGGACTAGCTCCTACAATGAGCAGTTCTTC
CDR3 protein: CSKTSGTSSYNEQFF

J gene: TRBJ2-7
V gene: TRBV11-2
D gene: NA
clone size: NA
CDR3 DNA: TGTGCCAGCAGCTCGGGACTCTCATACGAGCAGTACTTC
CDR3 protein: CASSSGLSYEQYF

J gene: TRBJ1-2
V gene: TRBV10-2
D gene: NA
clone size: NA
CDR3 DNA: TGCGCCAGCAGTGACACAGGAGCTAACTATGGCTACACCTTC
CDR3 protein: CASSDTGANYGYTF

J gene: TRBJ1-2
V gene: TRBV28
D gene: TRBD1
clone size: NA
CDR3 DNA: TGTGCCAGCAGCCCGTTCCAGGGACAGGGGATCTATGGCTACACCTTC
CDR3 protein: CASSPFQGQGIYGYTF

J gene: TRBJ2-7
V gene: TRBV7-2
D gene: TRBD1
clone size: NA
CDR3 DNA: TGTGCCAGCAGCTCCGGGACAGGGAAGGGGTACGAGCAGTACTTC
CDR3 protein: CASSSGTGKGYEQYF

J gene: TRBJ1-2
V gene: TRBV5-1
D gene: TRBD1
clone size: NA
CDR3 DNA: TGCGCCAGCAGCTTGGGGCACGAGGGGACAGTAGCTCTCTATGGCTACACCTTC
CDR3 protein: CASSLGHEGTVALYGYTF

J gene: TRBJ1-2
V gene: TRBV7-9
D gene: NA
clone size: NA
CDR3 DNA: TGTGCCAGCAGCTTTTTCCCGGATGGCTACACCTTC
CDR3 protein: CASSFFPDGYTF

J gene: TRBJ2-3
V gene: TRBV14
D gene: TRBD2
clone size: NA
CDR3 DNA: TGTGCCAGCAGCCCGTGGGGCGGGAGCGGAGATACGCAGTATTTT
CDR3 protein: CASSPWGGSGDTQYF

J gene: TRBJ1-3
V gene: TRBV19
D gene: NA
clone size: once
CDR3 DNA: TGTGCCAGTAGTATCCCTGACAGCCACCGTAAAGTCTCTGGAAACACCATATATTTT
CDR3 protein: CASSIPDSHRKVSGNTIYF

J gene: TRBJ1-2
V gene: TRBV5-6
D gene: NA
clone size: once
CDR3 DNA: TGTGCCAGCAGCTTATGGGCGACAGATAATTATGGCTACACCTTC
CDR3 protein: CASSLWATDNYGYTF

J gene: TRBJ2-7
V gene: TRBV19
D gene: TRBD2
clone size: NA
CDR3 DNA: TGTGCCAGTAGTCTTGGACTAGCGGGAGCCGGGAGCTCCTACGAGCAGTACTTC
CDR3 protein: CASSLGLAGAGSSYEQYF

J gene: TRBJ2-3
V gene: TRBV5-1
D gene: NA
clone size: few
CDR3 DNA: TGCGCCAGCAGCTTGGGAGCGGCAGGTGGCACAGATACGCAGTATTTT
CDR3 protein: CASSLGAAGGTDTQYF

J gene: TRBJ1-5
V gene: TRBV5-1
D gene: NA
clone size: NA
CDR3 DNA: TGCGCCAGCAGCTTGGAGGGGTATAGCAATCAGCCCCAGCATTTT
CDR3 protein: CASSLEGYSNQPQHF

J gene: TRBJ2-1
V gene: TRBV14
D gene: TRBD1
clone size: NA
CDR3 DNA: TGTGCCAGCAGCCCCCTGACAGGGATCTATGAGCAGTTCTTC
CDR3 protein: CASSPLTGIYEQFF

J gene: TRBJ1-2
V gene: TRBV27
D gene: TRBD1
clone size: NA
CDR3 DNA: TGTGCCAGCAGTGCCTCGTCCGGGACAGGGATCTATGGCTACACCTTC
CDR3 protein: CASSASSGTGIYGYTF

J gene: TRBJ2-7
V gene: TRBV6-6
D gene: TRBD1
clone size: once
CDR3 DNA: TGTGCCAGCAGTGGGACAGGGGTACTATCCTACGAGCAGTACTTC
CDR3 protein: CASSGTGVLSYEQYF

J gene: TRBJ2-5
V gene: TRBV7-3
D gene: TRBD2
clone size: once
CDR3 DNA: TGTGCCAGCAGGGGGGAGGGTGGGACCCAGTACTTC
CDR3 protein: CASRGEGGTQYF

J gene: TRBJ2-7
V gene: TRBV29-1
D gene: TRBD1
clone size: NA
CDR3 DNA: TGCAGCGTCCTAATGACAGGGGGTTCCTACGAGCAGTACTTC
CDR3 protein: CSVLMTGGSYEQYF

J gene: TRBJ2-1
V gene: TRBV13
D gene: NA
clone size: NA
CDR3 DNA: TGTGCCAGCAGCTTAGGCCTAGGATACGGGGAGATTATCTGGAATGAGCAGTTCTTC
CDR3 protein: CASSLGLGYGEIIWNEQFF

J gene: TRBJ1-2
V gene: TRBV6-5
D gene: TRBD1
clone size: NA
CDR3 DNA: TGTGCCAGCAGTCGGGACAGAGCTAACTATGGCTACACCTTC
CDR3 protein: CASSRDRANYGYTF

J gene: TRBJ1-1
V gene: TRBV2
D gene: NA
clone size: NA
CDR3 DNA: TGTGCCAGCAGTAACAGGGTGAACACTGAAGCTTTCTTT
CDR3 protein: CASSNRVNTEAFF

J gene: TRBJ2-1
V gene: TRBV28
D gene: NA
clone size: NA
CDR3 DNA: TGTGCCAGCACCTCCGGACTGAACAATGAGCAGTTCTTC
CDR3 protein: CASTSGLNNEQFF

J gene: TRBJ2-7
V gene: TRBV11-3
D gene: NA
clone size: NA
CDR3 DNA: TGTGCCAGCAGCTCCCGGGGGTCGGACTCCTACGAGCAGTACTTC
CDR3 protein: CASSSRGSDSYEQYF

J gene: TRBJ1-1
V gene: TRBV19
D gene: NA
clone size: NA
CDR3 DNA: TGTGCCAGTACCGGGACACCCGAGCAAGGGACTGAAGCTTTCTTT
CDR3 protein: CASTGTPEQGTEAFF

J gene: TRBJ1-4
V gene: TRBV30
D gene: NA
clone size: NA
CDR3 DNA: TGTGCCTGGAGTGTACGAGGCGGGAATGAAAAACTGTTTTTT
CDR3 protein: CAWSVRGGNEKLFF

J gene: TRBJ2-1
V gene: TRBV18
D gene: TRBD2
clone size: NA
CDR3 DNA: TGTGCCAGCTCACCTAGGACTAGCGGGACCCACAATGAGCAGTTCTTC
CDR3 protein: CASSPRTSGTHNEQFF

J gene: TRBJ2-1
V gene: TRBV9
D gene: TRBD2
clone size: NA
CDR3 DNA: TGTGCCAGCAGCGTTAGCGGGAGTTCCTACAATGAGCAGTTCTTC
CDR3 protein: CASSVSGSSYNEQFF

J gene: TRBJ2-1
V gene: TRBV5-1
D gene: NA
clone size: NA
CDR3 DNA: TGCGCCAGCAGCTTGGAAACGGGTTTGTACAATGAGCAGTTCTTC
CDR3 protein: CASSLETGLYNEQFF

J gene: TRBJ2-2
V gene: TRBV7-3
D gene: TRBD2
clone size: NA
CDR3 DNA: TGTGCCAGCAGCTTCCCGACTAGCGGTCCTAACACCGGGGAGCTGTTTTTT
CDR3 protein: CASSFPTSGPNTGELFF

J gene: TRBJ1-1
V gene: TRBV19
D gene: TRBD1
clone size: NA
CDR3 DNA: TGTGCCAGTAGTGCCGGGACAGTGAACACTGAAGCTTTCTTT
CDR3 protein: CASSAGTVNTEAFF

J gene: TRBJ2-3
V gene: TRBV2
D gene: NA
clone size: NA
CDR3 DNA: TGTGCCAGCAGTGGTTGGCAGGGAATCACAGATACGCAGTATTTT
CDR3 protein: CASSGWQGITDTQYF

J gene: TRBJ2-1
V gene: TRBV28
D gene: NA
clone size: once
CDR3 DNA: TGTGCCAGCAGTTTTTACAGGGCCGGCCACAATGAGCAGTTCTTC
CDR3 protein: CASSFYRAGHNEQFF

J gene: TRBJ1-1
V gene: TRBV6-1
D gene: NA
clone size: NA
CDR3 DNA: TGTGCCACCATGGGGACTCCGGGCACTGAAGCTTTCTTT
CDR3 protein: CATMGTPGTEAFF

J gene: TRBJ2-1
V gene: TRBV9
D gene: NA
clone size: NA
CDR3 DNA: TGTGCCAGCAGCGTAGCTAGACGGTCTGAGCAGTTCTTC
CDR3 protein: CASSVARRSEQFF

J gene: TRBJ2-7
V gene: TRBV10-3
D gene: NA
clone size: NA
CDR3 DNA: TGTGCCATCAGTGCACGACAGGACTACGAGCAGTACTTC
CDR3 protein: CAISARQDYEQYF

J gene: TRBJ2-7
V gene: TRBV5-1
D gene: NA
clone size: once
CDR3 DNA: TGCGCCAGCAGCTTGGGGGGGCTCTACGAGCAGTACTTC
CDR3 protein: CASSLGGLYEQYF

J gene: TRBJ2-3
V gene: TRBV11-1
D gene: TRBD2
clone size: NA
CDR3 DNA: TGTGCCAGCAGCCCCGGACTAGCGGGAGGAGAGACAGATACGCAGTATTTT
CDR3 protein: CASSPGLAGGETDTQYF

J gene: TRBJ1-4
V gene: TRBV19
D gene: TRBD1
clone size: NA
CDR3 DNA: TGTGCCAGTAGTTTATCCGGGACAGTCCGCGAAAAACTGTTTTTT
CDR3 protein: CASSLSGTVREKLFF

J gene: TRBJ2-3
V gene: TRBV5-4
D gene: TRBD2
clone size: NA
CDR3 DNA: TGTGCCAGCAGCTTGTTAAGCGGGAACCCAGATACGCAGTATTTT
CDR3 protein: CASSLLSGNPDTQYF

J gene: TRBJ2-1
V gene: TRBV11-1
D gene: NA
clone size: NA
CDR3 DNA: TGTGCCAGCAGCTACGGACAATTCCTGTCCTACAATGAGCAGTTCTTC
CDR3 protein: CASSYGQFLSYNEQFF

J gene: TRBJ2-1
V gene: TRBV7-7
D gene: TRBD1
clone size: once
CDR3 DNA: TGTGCTAGCAGCTTCCTATCTCAGGGGGCTGGTAGTGAGCAGTTCTTC
CDR3 protein: CASSFLSQGAGSEQFF

J gene: TRBJ2-7
V gene: TRBV4-3
D gene: TRBD2
clone size: NA
CDR3 DNA: TGCGCCAGCAGCCAAGGTCCAGCGGGAGGTAGCGAGCAGTACTTC
CDR3 protein: CASSQGPAGGSEQYF

J gene: TRBJ1-2
V gene: TRBV5-4
D gene: NA
clone size: once
CDR3 DNA: TGTGCCAGCAGCTCTGGAACAGGTAGTAACTATGGCTACACCTTC
CDR3 protein: CASSSGTGSNYGYTF

J gene: TRBJ2-3
V gene: TRBV7-3
D gene: TRBD2
clone size: NA
CDR3 DNA: TGTGCCAGCAGCAGACTAGCGGGAGGGCCTGACACAGATACGCAGTATTTT
CDR3 protein: CASSRLAGGPDTDTQYF

J gene: TRBJ2-1
V gene: TRBV23-1
D gene: TRBD2
clone size: NA
CDR3 DNA: TGCGCCAGCAGTCATGCCAGGACCCAAAGCGGGAGGGCAAGAGAGCAGTTCTTC
CDR3 protein: CASSHARTQSGRAREQFF

J gene: TRBJ2-1
V gene: TRBV27
D gene: TRBD2
clone size: NA
CDR3 DNA: TGTGCCAGCGGAACTAGCGGGAGCTCCTACAATGAGCAGTTCTTC
CDR3 protein: CASGTSGSSYNEQFF

J gene: TRBJ1-2
V gene: TRBV10-3
D gene: TRBD1
clone size: once
CDR3 DNA: TGTGCCATCAGTGAGGCTGGACAGGGAGGCGGCTACACCTTC
CDR3 protein: CAISEAGQGGGYTF

J gene: TRBJ1-5
V gene: TRBV12-5
D gene: NA
clone size: NA
CDR3 DNA: TGTGCTAGTGGCACACCGACAGTTGATCAGCCCCAGCATTTT
CDR3 protein: CASGTPTVDQPQHF

J gene: TRBJ2-7
V gene: TRBV4-3
D gene: NA
clone size: NA
CDR3 DNA: TGCGCCAGCAGCCAAGCTCTAAGGACAGACTACGAGCAGTACTTC
CDR3 protein: CASSQALRTDYEQYF

J gene: TRBJ1-1
V gene: TRBV7-3
D gene: TRBD1
clone size: NA
CDR3 DNA: TGTGCCAGCTCCGGGACAGGGGGCACTGAAGCTTTCTTT
CDR3 protein: CASSGTGGTEAFF

J gene: TRBJ2-7
V gene: TRBV5-1
D gene: TRBD2
clone size: NA
CDR3 DNA: TGCGCCAGCAGCTTGATGTCCGGGACTAGGGGCGAGCAGTACTTC
CDR3 protein: CASSLMSGTRGEQYF

J gene: TRBJ1-1
V gene: TRBV13
D gene: NA
clone size: NA
CDR3 DNA: TGTGCCAGCAGCTTAGGCCGGTTGAACACTGAAGCTTTCTTT
CDR3 protein: CASSLGRLNTEAFF

J gene: TRBJ1-1
V gene: TRBV2
D gene: TRBD1
clone size: NA
CDR3 DNA: TGTGCCAGCAGTGAATATCAGGGGGCGGGAACTGAAGCTTTCTTT
CDR3 protein: CASSEYQGAGTEAFF

J gene: TRBJ2-2
V gene: TRBV11-2
D gene: NA
clone size: NA
CDR3 DNA: TGTGCCAGCAGCTATAGGAGAGGGGAGCTGTTTTTT
CDR3 protein: CASSYRRGELFF

J gene: TRBJ1-4
V gene: TRBV7-3
D gene: NA
clone size: NA
CDR3 DNA: TGTGCCAGCAGCCGGGGGGGAGAATTGGAAAAACTGTTTTTT
CDR3 protein: CASSRGGELEKLFF